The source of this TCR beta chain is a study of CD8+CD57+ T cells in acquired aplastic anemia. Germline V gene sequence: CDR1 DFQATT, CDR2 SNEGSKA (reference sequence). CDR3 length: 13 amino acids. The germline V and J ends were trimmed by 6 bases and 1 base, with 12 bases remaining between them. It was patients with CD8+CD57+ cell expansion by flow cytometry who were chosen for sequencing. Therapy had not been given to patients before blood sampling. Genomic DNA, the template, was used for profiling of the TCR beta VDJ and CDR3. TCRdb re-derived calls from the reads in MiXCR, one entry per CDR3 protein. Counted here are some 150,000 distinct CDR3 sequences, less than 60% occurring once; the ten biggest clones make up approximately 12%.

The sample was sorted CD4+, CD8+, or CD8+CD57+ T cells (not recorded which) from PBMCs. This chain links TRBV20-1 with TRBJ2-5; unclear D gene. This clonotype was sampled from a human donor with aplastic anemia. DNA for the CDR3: TGCAGTGCCCCTATGACAATCCAAGAGACCCAGTACTTC. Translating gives CSAPMTIQETQYF.